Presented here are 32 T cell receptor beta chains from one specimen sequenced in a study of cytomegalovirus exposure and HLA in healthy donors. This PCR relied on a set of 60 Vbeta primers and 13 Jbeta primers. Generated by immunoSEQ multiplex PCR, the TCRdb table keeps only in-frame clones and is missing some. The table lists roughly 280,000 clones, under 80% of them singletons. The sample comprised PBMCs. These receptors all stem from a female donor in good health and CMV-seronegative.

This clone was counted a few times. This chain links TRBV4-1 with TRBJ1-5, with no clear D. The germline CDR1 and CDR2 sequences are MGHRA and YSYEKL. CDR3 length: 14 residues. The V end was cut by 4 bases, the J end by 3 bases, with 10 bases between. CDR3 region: CASSPAGSNQPQHF. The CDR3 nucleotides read TGCGCCAGCAGCCCGGCAGGTTCCAATCAGCCCCAGCATTTT.

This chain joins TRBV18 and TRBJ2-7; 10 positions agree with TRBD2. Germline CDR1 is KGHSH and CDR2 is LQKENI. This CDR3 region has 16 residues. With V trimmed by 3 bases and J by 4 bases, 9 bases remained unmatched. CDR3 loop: CASSPMLAGVLYEQYF. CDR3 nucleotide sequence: TGTGCCAGCTCACCGATGCTAGCGGGAGTTCTTTACGAGCAGTACTTC. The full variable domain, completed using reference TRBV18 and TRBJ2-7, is NAGVMQNPRHLVRRRGQEARLRCSPMKGHSHVYWYRQLPEEGLKFMVYLQKENIIDESGMPKERFSAEFPKEGPSILRIQQVVRGDSAAYFCASSPMLAGVLYEQYFGPGTRLTVT.

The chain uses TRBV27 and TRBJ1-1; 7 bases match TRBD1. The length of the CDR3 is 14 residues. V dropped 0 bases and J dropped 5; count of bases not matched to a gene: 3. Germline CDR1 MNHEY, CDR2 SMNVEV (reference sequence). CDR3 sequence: CASSLSQGRTEAFF. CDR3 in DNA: TGTGCCAGCAGTTTATCACAGGGGCGGACTGAAGCTTTCTTT.

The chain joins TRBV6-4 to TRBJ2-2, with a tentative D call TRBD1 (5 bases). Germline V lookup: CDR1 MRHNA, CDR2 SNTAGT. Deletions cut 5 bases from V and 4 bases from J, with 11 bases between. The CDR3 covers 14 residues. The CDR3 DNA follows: TGTGCCAGCAGTACGCAGGGTGCCACCGGGGAGCTGTTTTTT. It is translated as CASSTQGATGELFF.

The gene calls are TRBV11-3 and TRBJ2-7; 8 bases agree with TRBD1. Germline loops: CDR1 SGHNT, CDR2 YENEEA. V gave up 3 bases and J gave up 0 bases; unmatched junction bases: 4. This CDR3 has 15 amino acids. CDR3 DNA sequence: TGTGCCAGCAGCTTCCGGGACAGGAGCTCCTACGAGCAGTACTTC. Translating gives CASSFRDRSSYEQYF.

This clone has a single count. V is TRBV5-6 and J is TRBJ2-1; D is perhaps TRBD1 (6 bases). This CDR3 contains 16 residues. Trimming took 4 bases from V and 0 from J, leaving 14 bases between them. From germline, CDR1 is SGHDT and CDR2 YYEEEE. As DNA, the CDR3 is TGTGCCAGCAGCACCGGGACAAAGAGCTCCTACAATGAGCAGTTCTTC. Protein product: CASSTGTKSSYNEQFF.

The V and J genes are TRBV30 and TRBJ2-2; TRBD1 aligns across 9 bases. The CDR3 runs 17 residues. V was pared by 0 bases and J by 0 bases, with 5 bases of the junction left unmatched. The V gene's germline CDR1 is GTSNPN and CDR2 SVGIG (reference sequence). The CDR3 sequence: CAWSVRQGEPNTGELFF. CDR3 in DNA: TGTGCCTGGAGTGTACGACAGGGGGAACCGAACACCGGGGAGCTGTTTTTT.

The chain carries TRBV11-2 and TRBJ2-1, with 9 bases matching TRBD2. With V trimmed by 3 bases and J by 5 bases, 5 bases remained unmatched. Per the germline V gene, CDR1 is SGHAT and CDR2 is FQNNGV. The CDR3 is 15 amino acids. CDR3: CASSFRAGGHNEQFF. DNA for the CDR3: TGTGCCAGCAGCTTCAGAGCGGGAGGACACAATGAGCAGTTCTTC. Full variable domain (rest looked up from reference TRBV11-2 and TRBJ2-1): EAGVAQSPRYKIIEKRQSVAFWCNPISGHATLYWYQQILGQGPKLLIQFQNNGVVDDSQLPKDRFSAERLKGVDSTLKIQPAKLEDSAVYLCASSFRAGGHNEQFFGPGTRLTVL.

CDR3 DNA: TGTGCCTGGAGCGGGGGGGGCATCTCTGGAAACACCATATATTTT. Its translation is CAWSGGGISGNTIYF. The rearrangement links TRBV30 to TRBJ1-3; possible D gene TRBD1, 6 bases. This CDR3 spans 15 amino acids. V was cut by 3 bases and J by 0 bases, with 12 bases left in between. Germline-derived CDR1 and CDR2 are GTSNPN and SVGIG (reference sequence).

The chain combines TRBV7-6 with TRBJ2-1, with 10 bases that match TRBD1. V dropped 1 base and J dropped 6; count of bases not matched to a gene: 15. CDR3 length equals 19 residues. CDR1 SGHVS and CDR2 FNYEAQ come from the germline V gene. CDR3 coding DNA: TGTGCCAGCAGCTTAGTAGGTCGGACAGGGGGTAATTTTGGCAATGAGCAGTTCTTC. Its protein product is CASSLVGRTGGNFGNEQFF. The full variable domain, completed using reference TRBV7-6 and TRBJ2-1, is GAGVSQSPRYKVTKRGQDVALRCDPISGHVSLYWYRQALGQGPEFLTYFNYEAQQDKSGLPNDRFSAERPEGSISTLTIQRTEQRDSAMYRCASSLVGRTGGNFGNEQFFGPGTRLTVL.

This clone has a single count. The CDR3 spells CASSPNTGVDQPQHF. The DNA of the CDR3 is TGTGCCAGCTCACCCAATACCGGGGTGGATCAGCCCCAGCATTTT. The chain joins TRBV18 to TRBJ1-5; no reliable D call. Germline V gene data show CDR1 as KGHSH and CDR2 as LQKENI. Deletions cut 3 bases from V and 5 bases from J, with 14 bases between. CDR3 length: 15 residues.

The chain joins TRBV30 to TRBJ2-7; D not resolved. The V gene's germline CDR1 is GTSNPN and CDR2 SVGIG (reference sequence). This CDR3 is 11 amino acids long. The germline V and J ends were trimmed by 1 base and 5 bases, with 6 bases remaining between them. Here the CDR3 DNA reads TGTGCCTGGAGTGGAGCGCACGAGCAGTACTTC. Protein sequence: CAWSGAHEQYF.

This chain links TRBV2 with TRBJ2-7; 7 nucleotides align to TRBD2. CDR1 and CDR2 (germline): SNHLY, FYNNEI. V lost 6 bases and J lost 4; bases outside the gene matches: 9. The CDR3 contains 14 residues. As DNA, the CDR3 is TGTGCCAGCAGGCCCCAGGGAGGGTATTACGAGCAGTACTTC. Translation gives CASRPQGGYYEQYF.

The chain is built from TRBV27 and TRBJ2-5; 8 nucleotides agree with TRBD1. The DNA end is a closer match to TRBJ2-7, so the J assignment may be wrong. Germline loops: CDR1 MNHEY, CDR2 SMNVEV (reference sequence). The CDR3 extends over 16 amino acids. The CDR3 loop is CASSLSGRGRSYEQYF. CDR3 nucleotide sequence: TGTGCCAGCAGTTTATCGGGCAGGGGGCGATCCTACGAGCAGTACTTC.

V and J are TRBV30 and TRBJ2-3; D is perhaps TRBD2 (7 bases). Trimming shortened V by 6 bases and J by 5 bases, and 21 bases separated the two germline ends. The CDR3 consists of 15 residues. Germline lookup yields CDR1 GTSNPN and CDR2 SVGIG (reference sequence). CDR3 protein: CACEGLGGGGDTQYF. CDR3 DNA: TGTGCCTGTGAAGGTTTGGGGGGAGGGGGAGATACGCAGTATTTT.

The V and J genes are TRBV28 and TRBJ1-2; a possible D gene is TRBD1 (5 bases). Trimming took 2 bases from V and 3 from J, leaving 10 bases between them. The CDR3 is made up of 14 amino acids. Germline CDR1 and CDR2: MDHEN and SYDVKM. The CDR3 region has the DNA TGTGCCAGCAGTTTACCAGGGAAGGACTATGGCTACACCTTC. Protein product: CASSLPGKDYGYTF.

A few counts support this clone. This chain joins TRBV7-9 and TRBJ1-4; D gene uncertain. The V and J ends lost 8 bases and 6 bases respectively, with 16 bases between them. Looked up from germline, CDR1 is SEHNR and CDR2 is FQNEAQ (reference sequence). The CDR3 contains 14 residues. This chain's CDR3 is CASSLSRGDEKLFF. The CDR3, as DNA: TGTGCCAGCTCGCTCTCTAGAGGTGATGAAAAACTGTTTTTT.

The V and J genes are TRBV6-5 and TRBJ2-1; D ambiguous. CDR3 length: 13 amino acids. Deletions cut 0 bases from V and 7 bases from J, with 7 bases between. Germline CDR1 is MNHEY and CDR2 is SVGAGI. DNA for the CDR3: TGTGCCAGCAGTTACTCCCACGGTAATGAGCAGTTCTTC. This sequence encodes CASSYSHGNEQFF.

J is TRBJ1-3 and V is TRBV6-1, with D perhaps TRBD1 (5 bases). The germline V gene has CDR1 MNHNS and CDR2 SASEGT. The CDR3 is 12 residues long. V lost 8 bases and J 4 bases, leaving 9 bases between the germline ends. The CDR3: CASGAIGNTIYF. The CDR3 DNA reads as TGTGCCAGCGGGGCAATCGGAAACACCATATATTTT.

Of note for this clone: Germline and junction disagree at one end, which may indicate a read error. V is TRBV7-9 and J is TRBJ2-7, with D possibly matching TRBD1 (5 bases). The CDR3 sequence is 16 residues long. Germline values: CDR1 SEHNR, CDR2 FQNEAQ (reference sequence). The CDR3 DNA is TGTTCCAGCAGCTTTCCCACAGGTTCCTCGGCCTACGAGCAGTACTTC. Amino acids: CSSSFPTGSSAYEQYF.

The CDR3 protein is CASSLPGAGVLNEQFF. In nucleotides, the CDR3 is TGTGCCAGCAGCCTTCCAGGGGCGGGAGTTTTGAATGAGCAGTTCTTC. V is TRBV11-3 and J is TRBJ2-1; possible D gene TRBD2, 7 bases. Trimming removed 5 bases at V and 7 bases at J, with 21 bases between. The CDR3 runs 16 residues. Germline CDR1 is SGHNT and CDR2 is YENEEA.

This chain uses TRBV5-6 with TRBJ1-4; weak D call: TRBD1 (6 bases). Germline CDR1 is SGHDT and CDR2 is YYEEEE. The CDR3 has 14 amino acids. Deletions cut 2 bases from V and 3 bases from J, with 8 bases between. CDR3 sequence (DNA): TGTGCCAGCAGCTTAGGGGGACCTAATGAAAAACTGTTTTTT. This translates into CASSLGGPNEKLFF.

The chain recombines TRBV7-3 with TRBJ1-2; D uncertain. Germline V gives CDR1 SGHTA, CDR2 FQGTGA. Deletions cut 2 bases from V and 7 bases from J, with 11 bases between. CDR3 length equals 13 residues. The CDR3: CASSLRGLGGYTF. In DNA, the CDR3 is TGTGCCAGCAGCTTACGGGGTCTGGGTGGCTACACCTTC.

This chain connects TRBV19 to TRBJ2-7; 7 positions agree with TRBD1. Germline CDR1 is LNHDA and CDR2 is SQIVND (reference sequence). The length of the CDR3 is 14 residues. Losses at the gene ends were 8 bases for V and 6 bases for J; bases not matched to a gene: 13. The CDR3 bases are TGTGCCAGTTCCCCGGGACAGAGCTTTTTCGAGCAGTACTTC. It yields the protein CASSPGQSFFEQYF.

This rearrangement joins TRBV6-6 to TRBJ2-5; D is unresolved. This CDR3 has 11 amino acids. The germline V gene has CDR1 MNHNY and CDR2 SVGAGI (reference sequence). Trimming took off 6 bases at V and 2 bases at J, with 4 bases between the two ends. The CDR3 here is CASSPQETQYF. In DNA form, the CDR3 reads TGTGCCAGCAGCCCACAAGAGACCCAGTACTTC.

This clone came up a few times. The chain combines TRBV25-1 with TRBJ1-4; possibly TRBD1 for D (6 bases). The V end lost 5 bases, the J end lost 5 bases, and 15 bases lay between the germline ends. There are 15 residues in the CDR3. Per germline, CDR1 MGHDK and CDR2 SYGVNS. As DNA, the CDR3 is TGTGCCAGCAGTACCCCCAGGGGTTGGAATGAAAAACTGTTTTTT. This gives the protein CASSTPRGWNEKLFF. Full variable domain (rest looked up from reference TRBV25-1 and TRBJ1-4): EADIYQTPRYLVIGTGKKITLECSQTMGHDKMYWYQQDPGMELHLIHYSYGVNSTEKGDLSSESTVSRIRTEHFPLTLESARPSHTSQYLCASSTPRGWNEKLFFGSGTQLSVL.

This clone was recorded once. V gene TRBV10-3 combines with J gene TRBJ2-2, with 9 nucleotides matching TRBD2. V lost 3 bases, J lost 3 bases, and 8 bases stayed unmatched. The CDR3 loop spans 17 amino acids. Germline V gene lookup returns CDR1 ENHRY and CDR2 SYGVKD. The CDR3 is CAISELRREGHTGELFF. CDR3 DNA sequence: TGTGCCATCAGTGAACTACGGCGGGAGGGCCACACCGGGGAGCTGTTTTTT.

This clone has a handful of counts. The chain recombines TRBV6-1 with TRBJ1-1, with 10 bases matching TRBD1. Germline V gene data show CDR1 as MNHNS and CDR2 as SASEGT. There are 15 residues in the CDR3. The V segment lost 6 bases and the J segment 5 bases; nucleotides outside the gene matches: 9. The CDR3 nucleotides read TGTGCCAGCAGGGCCGGGACAGGGGCTAGAACTGAAGCTTTCTTT. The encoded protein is CASRAGTGARTEAFF.

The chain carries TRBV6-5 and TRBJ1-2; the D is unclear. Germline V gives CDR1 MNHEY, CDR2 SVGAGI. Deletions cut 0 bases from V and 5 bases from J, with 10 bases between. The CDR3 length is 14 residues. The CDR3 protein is CASSYSGAGYGYTF. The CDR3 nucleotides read TGTGCCAGCAGTTACTCCGGCGCGGGGTATGGCTACACCTTC.

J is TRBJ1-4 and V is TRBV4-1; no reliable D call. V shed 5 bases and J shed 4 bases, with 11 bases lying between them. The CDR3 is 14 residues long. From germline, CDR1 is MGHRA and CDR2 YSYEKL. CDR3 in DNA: TGCGCCAGCAGCGCTGACGGACTTAATGAAAAACTGTTTTTT. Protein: CASSADGLNEKLFF.

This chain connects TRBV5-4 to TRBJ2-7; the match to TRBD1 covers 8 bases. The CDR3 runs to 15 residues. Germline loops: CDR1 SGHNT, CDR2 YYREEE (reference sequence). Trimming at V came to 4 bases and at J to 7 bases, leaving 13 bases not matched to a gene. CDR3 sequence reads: CASSPSPAGGVEQYF. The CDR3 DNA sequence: TGTGCCAGCAGCCCCTCCCCCGCAGGGGGCGTAGAGCAGTACTTC.

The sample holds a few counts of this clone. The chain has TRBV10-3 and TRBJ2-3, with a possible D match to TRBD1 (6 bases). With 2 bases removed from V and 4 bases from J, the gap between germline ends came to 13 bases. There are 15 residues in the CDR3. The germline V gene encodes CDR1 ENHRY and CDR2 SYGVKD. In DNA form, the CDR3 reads TGTGCCATCAGTGAGGAGGCTGGGGGCGCAGATACGCAGTATTTT. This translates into CAISEEAGGADTQYF.